These 25 T cell receptor beta chains share one sample of origin, sequenced in a study of shared clonotypes between healthy human individuals. Positively selected for CCR7, the CD45RO-negative cells used as naive CD8 cells excluded terminally differentiated effector memory CD45RA+ cells. TCRdb's copy holds only in-frame clones and misses some; the assay was immunoSEQ multiplex PCR. Seen here are some 2,100,000 clones, under 95% observed once, and the top ten hold 1.7%. The sample was naive CD8+ T cells from PBMCs. The receptor source for this set is a man aged 18 to 29 in good health. Some clones in this sample may be carry-over from other donors' samples.

The CDR3 DNA is TGTGCCAGCAGTGAAGCGTCCCACAGGGGGCCGAACACCGGGGAGCTGTTTTTT. It codes for CASSEASHRGPNTGELFF. The rearrangement uses TRBV6-1 and TRBJ2-2; 9 bases are shared with TRBD1. The junction had 5 bases not matched to a gene; V was cut back by 0 bases and J by 0 bases. The CDR3 sequence is 18 residues long. Germline V gives CDR1 MNHNS, CDR2 SASEGT.

The rearrangement joins TRBV7-9 to TRBJ1-3, with D possibly being TRBD1 (6 bases). CDR3 length equals 16 residues. Between the trimmed V and J ends, which lost 4 bases and 4 bases, there was a span of 17 bases. From germline, CDR1 is SEHNR and CDR2 FQNEAQ (reference sequence). CDR3 loop: CASSYSFTGNGNTIYF. The CDR3 DNA is TGTGCCAGCAGCTACAGCTTCACAGGGAACGGAAACACCATATATTTT.

Comment on this clone: This CDR3 is also generated by other DNA sequences in the sample. V gene TRBV19 combines with J gene TRBJ2-1; D uncertain. V lost 3 bases, J lost 0 bases, and 9 bases lay in between. The CDR3 is 15 residues long. Germline V gene data show CDR1 as LNHDA and CDR2 as SQIVND (reference sequence). DNA for the CDR3: TGTGCCAGTAGTATTTTCGGTAGCTCCTACAATGAGCAGTTCTTC. It yields the protein CASSIFGSSYNEQFF.

The chain links TRBV27 to TRBJ2-7; maybe TRBD1 (5 bases). V shed 8 bases and J shed 1 base, with 21 bases lying between them. Germline V gives CDR1 MNHEY, CDR2 SMNVEV (reference sequence). The CDR3 consists of 16 residues. In DNA, the CDR3 is TGTGCCAGCGCCTATTCTACAGGCCCCCTTTCCTACGAGCAGTACTTC. Amino acids: CASAYSTGPLSYEQYF.

The chain is built from TRBV6-6 and TRBJ2-7, with 10 bases identical to TRBD1. The junction had 5 bases not matched to a gene; V was cut back by 6 bases and J by 0 bases. CDR1 is MNHNY and CDR2 is SVGAGI in the germline V gene (reference sequence). The CDR3 loop spans 15 amino acids. The DNA of the CDR3 is TGTGCCAGCAGGGCCGACAGGGGGCTCTCCTACGAGCAGTACTTC. Residues: CASRADRGLSYEQYF.

The chain carries TRBV16 and TRBJ2-7; D is undetermined. The CDR3 covers 12 residues. V was clipped by 0 bases and J by 2 bases, with 2 bases between them. Germline CDR1 KGHSY, CDR2 FQNENV. The CDR3 region has the DNA TGTGCCAGCAGCCAATCCACCTACGAGCAGTACTTC. This encodes CASSQSTYEQYF. Together with reference TRBV16 and TRBJ2-7, the CDR3 gives the full variable domain: GEEVAQTPKHLVRGEGQKAKLYCAPIKGHSYVFWYQQVLKNEFKFLISFQNENVFDETGMPKERFSAKCLPNSPCSLEIQATKLEDSAVYFCASSQSTYEQYFGPGTRLTVT.

V and J are TRBV27 and TRBJ2-2; no reliable D call. The V gene's germline CDR1 is MNHEY and CDR2 SMNVEV (reference sequence). V lost 5 bases and J lost 7, with 23 bases in between. This CDR3 has 17 amino acids. The CDR3 nucleotides read TGTGCCAGCAGTGGCCGCGTCACGGGCAGAAGTCACGGGGAGCTGTTTTTT. It yields the protein CASSGRVTGRSHGELFF.

The V and J genes are TRBV6-1 and TRBJ2-5; no clear D. This CDR3 comprises 14 residues. Deletions cut 4 bases from V and 2 bases from J, with 11 bases between. The germline V gene has CDR1 MNHNS and CDR2 SASEGT. The CDR3, as DNA: TGTGCCAGCAGTGCCCGACATCTACAAGAGACCCAGTACTTC. This gives the protein CASSARHLQETQYF.

The sample holds one count of this clone. The chain couples TRBV28 to TRBJ2-1; D gene ambiguous. Trimming shortened V by 7 bases and J by 2 bases, and 15 bases separated the two germline ends. This CDR3 region has 15 residues. Germline lookup yields CDR1 MDHEN and CDR2 SYDVKM. The CDR3 loop is CASTQDQNTYNEQFF. CDR3 nucleotide sequence: TGTGCCAGCACCCAGGACCAAAATACCTACAATGAGCAGTTCTTC. The whole variable domain, filled in from reference TRBV28 and TRBJ2-1, reads DVKVTQSSRYLVKRTGEKVFLECVQDMDHENMFWYRQDPGLGLRLIYFSYDVKMKEKGDIPEGYSVSREKKERFSLILESASTNQTSMYLCASTQDQNTYNEQFFGPGTRLTVL.

The CDR3 region has the DNA TGCGCCAGCAGCTTGGCCCAGGGGTACGACTATGGCTACACCTTC. Residues: CASSLAQGYDYGYTF. This rearrangement joins TRBV5-1 to TRBJ1-2; D possibly corresponds to TRBD1 (6 bases). Trimming left V 0 bases short and J 3 bases short, with 12 bases between. This CDR3 is built from 15 residues. Germline CDR1 is SGHRS and CDR2 is YFSETQ.

In its sample, this clone was seen a few times. The CDR3 DNA reads as TGTGCCAGCTCACCACAGCCGGGGCGAGACACTGAAGCTTTCTTT. Its protein product is CASSPQPGRDTEAFF. V gene TRBV18 combines with J gene TRBJ1-1, with D possibly being TRBD1 (5 bases). The germline V gene has CDR1 KGHSH and CDR2 LQKENI. The CDR3 length is 15 residues. Between the trimmed V and J ends, which lost 1 base and 3 bases, there was a span of 12 bases.

CDR3: CASSQDAYSTDTQYF. The DNA for the CDR3 is TGTGCCAGCAGCCAAGATGCCTATAGCACAGATACGCAGTATTTT. This chain joins TRBV14 and TRBJ2-3, with unresolved D. V was pared by 0 bases and J by 0 bases, with 7 bases between. CDR1 is SGHDN, CDR2 FVKESK, per germline. CDR3 length equals 15 residues.

V gene TRBV11-2 combines with J gene TRBJ1-1; no firm D call. This CDR3 has 14 residues. Germline V lookup: CDR1 SGHAT, CDR2 FQNNGV. Trimming stripped 6 bases from V and 1 base from J, with 12 bases between. The CDR3 sequence: CASSHFGRNTEAFF. The CDR3, as DNA: TGTGCCAGCAGTCATTTTGGGAGGAACACTGAAGCTTTCTTT. Filled out from reference TRBV11-2 and TRBJ1-1, the complete variable domain reads EAGVAQSPRYKIIEKRQSVAFWCNPISGHATLYWYQQILGQGPKLLIQFQNNGVVDDSQLPKDRFSAERLKGVDSTLKIQPAKLEDSAVYLCASSHFGRNTEAFFGQGTRLTVV.

The genes are TRBV28 and TRBJ1-4; D ambiguous. Germline V lookup: CDR1 MDHEN, CDR2 SYDVKM. This CDR3 contains 13 residues. V was clipped by 2 bases and J by 6 bases, with 7 bases between them. CDR3 DNA: TGTGCCAGCAGTTTAATGGCCGATGAAAAACTGTTTTTT. As protein: CASSLMADEKLFF.

J is TRBJ2-1 and V is TRBV7-6; 9 bases align to TRBD2. CDR1 SGHVS and CDR2 FNYEAQ come from the germline V gene. J lost 0 bases, V lost 2 bases, and 14 bases had no gene match. This CDR3 has 20 residues. The CDR3 region is CASSLLPLTSGQSSYNEQFF. Written as DNA, the CDR3 is TGTGCCAGCAGCTTACTCCCTCTTACTAGCGGGCAGAGCTCCTACAATGAGCAGTTCTTC.

The chain recombines TRBV7-9 with TRBJ2-5; D may be TRBD2 (5 bases). V lost 1 base and J lost 5, with 11 bases in between. Germline lookup yields CDR1 SEHNR and CDR2 FQNEAQ (reference sequence). The CDR3 runs 14 residues. CDR3 sequence reads: CASSLVLELETQYF. In DNA form, the CDR3 reads TGTGCCAGCAGCTTAGTACTAGAGCTGGAGACCCAGTACTTC.

The CDR3 here is CASSYGGQNYEQYF. Here the CDR3 DNA reads TGTGCCAGCAGTTACGGAGGGCAGAACTACGAGCAGTACTTC. The chain combines TRBV6-6 with TRBJ2-7, with D possibly being TRBD2 (6 bases). Trimming took 2 bases from V and 3 from J, leaving 11 bases between them. The CDR3 contains 14 residues. CDR1 is MNHNY, CDR2 SVGAGI, per germline (reference sequence).

The genes are TRBV7-8 and TRBJ1-5; D remains unclear. V lost 1 base, J lost 7 bases, and 5 bases lay in between. The CDR3 sequence is 12 residues long. Per the germline V gene, CDR1 is SGHVS and CDR2 is FQNEAQ. CDR3 bases: TGTGCCAGCAGCTTAGGTCCCCAGCCCCAGCATTTT. It specifies CASSLGPQPQHF. Together with reference TRBV7-8 and TRBJ1-5, the CDR3 gives the full variable domain: GAGVSQSPRYKVAKRGQDVALRCDPISGHVSLFWYQQALGQGPEFLTYFQNEAQLDKSGLPSDRFFAERPEGSVSTLKIQRTQQEDSAVYLCASSLGPQPQHFGDGTRLSIL.

This rearrangement joins TRBV6-5 to TRBJ1-5, with D unclear. There are 12 residues in the CDR3. V was clipped by 6 bases and J by 7 bases, with 10 bases between them. CDR1 and CDR2 from the germline V gene are MNHEY and SVGAGI. The CDR3 DNA reads TGTGCCAGCAGGTCATTAGGACAGCCCCAGCATTTT. Translating it yields CASRSLGQPQHF.

With regard to this clone: Different DNA sequences within this sample yield the same CDR3. The chain couples TRBV27 to TRBJ2-7; D tentatively fits TRBD1 or TRBD2 (5 bases each). CDR3 length: 16 amino acids. Trimming took 0 bases from V and 0 from J, leaving 12 bases between them. Germline CDR1 reads MNHEY; CDR2 reads SMNVEV (reference sequence). The CDR3 coding sequence is TGTGCCAGCAGTTTATCGGCCGGGACGGGCTCCTACGAGCAGTACTTC. Protein product: CASSLSAGTGSYEQYF.

CDR3 nucleotide sequence: TGTGCCAGCTCACCACTCAACCCTAGAGAAGGCTACACCTTC. It is translated as CASSPLNPREGYTF. This rearrangement joins TRBV18 to TRBJ1-2; D remains unclear. CDR3 length equals 14 residues. Germline V gene data show CDR1 as KGHSH and CDR2 as LQKENI. The ends were cut back, 1 base at V and 8 bases at J, with 14 bases in the middle.

Comment on this clone: This CDR3 is also generated by other DNA sequences in the sample. The V and J genes are TRBV11-2 and TRBJ1-1; D is undetermined. Germline CDR1 SGHAT, CDR2 FQNNGV. CDR3 length: 13 amino acids. Trimming shortened V by 0 bases and J by 1 base, and 3 bases separated the two germline ends. The CDR3 protein is CASSLERNTEAFF. For the CDR3, the DNA is TGTGCCAGCAGCTTAGAGAGGAACACTGAAGCTTTCTTT. The whole variable domain, remainder taken from reference TRBV11-2 and TRBJ1-1, is EAGVAQSPRYKIIEKRQSVAFWCNPISGHATLYWYQQILGQGPKLLIQFQNNGVVDDSQLPKDRFSAERLKGVDSTLKIQPAKLEDSAVYLCASSLERNTEAFFGQGTRLTVV.

J is TRBJ1-1 and V is TRBV9; D remains unclear. With 4 bases removed from V and 3 bases from J, the gap between germline ends came to 13 bases. This CDR3 comprises 14 residues. CDR1 and CDR2 (germline): SGDLS, YYNGEE. The DNA of the CDR3 is TGTGCCAGCAGCCCAGGCCACCGGGACACTGAAGCTTTCTTT. Its translation: CASSPGHRDTEAFF.

The table lists this clone with a count of one. This sequence joins TRBV6-5 and TRBJ2-1; 7 bases align to TRBD2. The CDR3 loop spans 12 amino acids. CDR1 is MNHEY and CDR2 is SVGAGI in the germline V gene. V trimming: 4 bases; J trimming: 10 bases; junction bases outside the gene matches: 4. The CDR3 loop is CASSSTSAEQFF. The CDR3 DNA is TGTGCCAGCAGTTCTACTAGCGCCGAGCAGTTCTTC.

The V call is TRBV28, the J call TRBJ2-7, with TRBD1 matching 9 bases. Germline CDR1 is MDHEN and CDR2 is SYDVKM. The CDR3 spans 15 residues. Trimming at V came to 6 bases and at J to 0 bases, leaving 6 bases not matched to a gene. In DNA form, the CDR3 reads TGTGCCAGCAGACTGGACAGGGGTAGCTCCTACGAGCAGTACTTC. It translates to CASRLDRGSSYEQYF.